The entry below describes one TCR beta chain. No antigen is known for it. Using RNA transcripts as the source, TCR beta CDR3 regions were amplified. A set of HTBI primers served as the primers for a first-round RT-PCR of the TCR CDR3. A single record per CDR3 protein comes from TCRdb applying MiXCR to the multiplex PCR reads. The sample lists hundreds of thousands of distinct CDR3 sequences, roughly 14% occurring once. Ophthalmopathy patients all had a Clinical Activity Score of at least 3, a NOSPECS grade of at least 4 and disease under 3 months old. Germline loops: CDR1 MNHEY, CDR2 SVGEGT. The CDR3 has 18 residues. The V gene lost 6 bases and the J gene lost 0 bases, with 18 bases spanning the gap. This specimen comes from a study of T cells in Graves' hyperthyroidism and ophthalmopathy. Study outcomes and limitations: Within blood appeared most thyroid clonotypes that had expanded above 0.001.

The chain uses TRBV6-2 or TRBV6-3 and TRBJ2-6; tentatively, D is TRBD2 (5 bases). This sequence originates from a middle-aged woman with Graves' ophthalmopathy. Sequencing was performed on blood. The CDR3 coding sequence is TGTGCCAGCAGGCAAAGCGGAGTAGCAATCTCTGGGGCCAACGTCCTGACTTTC. The encoded protein is CASRQSGVAISGANVLTF.